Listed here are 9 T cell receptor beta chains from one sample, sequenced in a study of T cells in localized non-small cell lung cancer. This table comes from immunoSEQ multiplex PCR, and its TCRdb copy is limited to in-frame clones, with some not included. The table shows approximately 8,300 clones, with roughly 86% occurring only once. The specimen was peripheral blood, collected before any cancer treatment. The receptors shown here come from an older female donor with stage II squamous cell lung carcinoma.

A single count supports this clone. In DNA form, the CDR3 reads TGTGCCAGCAGTGAATCTCTTCGAAGCGGGAGCGCTTCCAATGAGCAGTTCTTC. This encodes CASSESLRSGSASNEQFF. The chain recombines TRBV25-1 with TRBJ2-1; 8 bases align to TRBD2. Germline values: CDR1 MGHDK, CDR2 SYGVNS. V lost 1 base, J lost 6 bases, and 14 bases stayed unmatched. There are 18 residues in the CDR3.

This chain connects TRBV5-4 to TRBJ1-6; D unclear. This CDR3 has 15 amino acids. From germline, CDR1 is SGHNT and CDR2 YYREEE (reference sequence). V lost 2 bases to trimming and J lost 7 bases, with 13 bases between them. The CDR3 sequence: CASSFWTVGNSPLHF. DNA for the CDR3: TGTGCCAGCAGCTTCTGGACCGTCGGGAATTCACCCCTCCACTTT.

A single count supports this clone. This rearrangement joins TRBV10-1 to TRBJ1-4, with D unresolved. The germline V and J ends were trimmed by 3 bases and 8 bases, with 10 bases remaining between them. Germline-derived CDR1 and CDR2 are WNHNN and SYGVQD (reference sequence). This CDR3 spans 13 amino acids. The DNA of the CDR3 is TGCGCCAGCAGTGACCCCCCGTCGGAAAAACTGTTTTTT. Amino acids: CASSDPPSEKLFF.

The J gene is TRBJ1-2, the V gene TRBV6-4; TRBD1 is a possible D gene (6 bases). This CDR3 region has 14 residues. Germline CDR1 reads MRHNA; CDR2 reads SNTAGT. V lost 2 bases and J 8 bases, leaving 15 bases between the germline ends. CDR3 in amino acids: CASSDPSGAGGYTF. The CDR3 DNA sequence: TGTGCCAGCAGTGACCCCTCGGGGGCAGGAGGCTACACCTTC.

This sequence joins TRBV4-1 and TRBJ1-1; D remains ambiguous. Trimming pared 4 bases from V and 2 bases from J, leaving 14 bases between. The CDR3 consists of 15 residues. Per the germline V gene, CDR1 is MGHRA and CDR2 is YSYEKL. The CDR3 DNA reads TGCGCCAGCAGCCGCCGATCATCACCAAACACTGAAGCTTTCTTT. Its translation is CASSRRSSPNTEAFF.

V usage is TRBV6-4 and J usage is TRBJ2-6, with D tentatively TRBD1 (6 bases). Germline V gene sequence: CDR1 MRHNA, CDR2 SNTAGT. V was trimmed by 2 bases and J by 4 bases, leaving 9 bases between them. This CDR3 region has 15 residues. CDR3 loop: CASSDTGYGANVLTF. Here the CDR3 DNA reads TGTGCCAGCAGTGACACAGGGTACGGGGCCAACGTCCTGACTTTC.

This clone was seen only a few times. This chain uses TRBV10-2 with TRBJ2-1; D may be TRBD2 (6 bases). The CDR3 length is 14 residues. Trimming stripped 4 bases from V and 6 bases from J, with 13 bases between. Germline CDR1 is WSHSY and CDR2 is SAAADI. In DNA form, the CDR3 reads TGCGCCAGCAGTGCATTCGGGACTTCCAATGAGCAGTTCTTC. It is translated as CASSAFGTSNEQFF.

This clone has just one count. The CDR3, as DNA: TGCGCCAGCAAATGGGACACTAATCAAGAGACCCAGTACTTC. As protein: CASKWDTNQETQYF. This rearrangement joins TRBV10-2 to TRBJ2-5, with D perhaps matching TRBD1 (6 bases). This CDR3 contains 14 residues. Per germline, CDR1 WSHSY and CDR2 SAAADI. Trimming removed 7 bases from V and 2 bases from J, with 14 bases in between.

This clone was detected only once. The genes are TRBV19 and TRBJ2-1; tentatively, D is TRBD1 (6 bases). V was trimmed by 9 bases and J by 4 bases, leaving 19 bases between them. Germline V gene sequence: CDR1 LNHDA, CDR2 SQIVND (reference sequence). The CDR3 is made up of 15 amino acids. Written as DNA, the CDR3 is TGTGCCAGAGGCTTTCAGGGGACCGCTTACAATGAGCAGTTCTTC. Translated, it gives CARGFQGTAYNEQFF.